The present T cell receptor beta chain was sequenced within a study of post-analysis software for immune sequencing data. Study information: Relapsing-remitting, secondary progressive and progressive-relapsing multiple sclerosis courses were included.

Findings and limits, study-wide: Analysis by F measure revealed that same-batch samples clustered strongly together. Comparison of patients with controls showed 5 or 6 TRBV segments more frequent in patients, TRBV5-6, TRBV5-1 and TRBV20-1 among them. Diversity measured as normalized Chao1 was significantly lower in multiple sclerosis patients than in controls.

The germline V gene encodes CDR1 SGHAT and CDR2 FQNNGV. The CDR3 has 15 residues. Germline trimming cut 7 bases from V and 5 bases from J; bases unmatched to any gene: 10. TCR beta cDNA libraries included unique molecular identifiers. TCRdb passed the PCR reads through MiXCR, listing each CDR3 protein once. The sample holds about 150,000 distinct CDR3 sequences, around 30% seen once. This clonotype has a handful of counts. Its target is not known. The specimen was blood. V gene TRBV11-2 combines with J gene TRBJ2-7, with 11 positions matching TRBD2. This TCR came from a girl aged 10 to 17 with multiple sclerosis. The CDR3 is CASNIAGGPVHEQYF. Here the CDR3 DNA reads TGTGCCAGCAATATAGCGGGAGGGCCGGTGCACGAGCAGTACTTC.